This T cell receptor beta chain was sequenced in a study of blood T cell repertoires in COVID-19 (dated by TCRdb to 2020 to 2022). Turning to the overall study: The collaborator samples originated in the United States, Italy and Spain and spanned the acute and convalescent phases of COVID-19. The prospective study material was composed of cDNA or gDNA derived from T cells, B-cell-depleted T cells, or PBMCs. Deeply sampled blood TCRbeta repertoires from subjects exposed to, actively infected with, or recovered from COVID-19 were included in the dataset. The repertoires were released in a freely available public database intended as a resource for research on the immune response to SARS-CoV-2. The samples were drawn from two sources: the first 160 participants of the ongoing ImmuneRACE study, and about 1,300 subjects contributed by 6 global collaborators. The sample metadata nearly always contained a de-identified subject ID, COVID-19 status, age in years and sex. HLA class I and class II types, where available, came from metadata supplied by the sample provider rather than from assay-based typing. Here is what the overall study found, with its caveats: The amount of clinical and demographic metadata varied by source and participant and was provided uncurated.

Each collaborating institution followed its own protocols to collect whole blood in K2EDTA tubes. For TCRbeta analysis, collaborators shipped samples in one of three forms: frozen whole blood, isolated PBMCs, or DNA extracted from either of those sample types. Points on this clone: The antigen it binds to is not known. Within one base of it there is no much larger clone, and no base qualities were kept.

TCRbeta CDR3 regions were amplified from genomic DNA by means of the immunoSEQ Assay, a bias-controlled multiplex PCR. Concerning the study's data processing: Within the assay, amplification of reference gene primers was used to estimate how many nucleated cells each sample contained. Sequence reads were collapsed and filtered to measure the absolute abundance of every unique TCRbeta CDR3 rearrangement. For each sample, productive Simpson clonality was calculated by taking the square root of Simpson's diversity index across productive rearrangements. TCRdb limited this immuneACCESS table to in-frame rearrangements with V and J called. A share of clones is missing; checked studies link under half to unresolved V genes, and the rest is unexplained. That table is the source of V, J and clone size, and D and trimming were worked out from the DNA. For this sample there are fewer than 250,000 clones; 70% to 90% appear just once. Together, the top ten hold around 5.5% of the sample.

The origin of this receptor is a woman aged 70-85 years with active or convalescent COVID-19. The material sequenced was peripheral blood.

DNA sequence: TGTGCCAGCAAGACCGCGACCCGGGACAATGAGCAGTTCTTC. Its translation is CASKTATRDNEQFF. The rearrangement joined TRBV6-5 to TRBJ2-1; the D segment cannot be called with confidence. The CDR3 sequence holds 14 residues, the cysteine and phenylalanine included. Of all the DNA, just the CDR3 is kept, 42 bases in frame from base 1. V and J are truncated by 7 bases and 5 bases respectively, leaving an intervening sequence of 15 bases. The germline V gene supplies CDR1 MNHEY and CDR2 SVGAGI.